These 13 T cell receptor beta chains came from one sample sequenced in a study of siplizumab effects on memory and regulatory T cells. Clones were sequenced by immunoSEQ multiplex PCR, and TCRdb holds only the in-frame ones, with some missing. Among 90,000 to 140,000 clones, roughly 91% were seen once, and the ten largest hold 0.32%. The sequenced sample consisted of CD4+ T cells sorted from blood. These receptors were collected from a human donor in good health.

The chain carries TRBV5-1 and TRBJ1-4, with D possibly TRBD1 on 5 matching bases. The ends were cut back, 5 bases at V and 5 bases at J, with 16 bases in the middle. The CDR3 sequence is 15 residues long. CDR1 is SGHRS and CDR2 is YFSETQ in the germline V gene. The DNA of the CDR3 is TGCGCCAGCAGTCCCGGGGGGTCGGGGAATGAAAAACTGTTTTTT. Translated: CASSPGGSGNEKLFF. Using reference TRBV5-1 and TRBJ1-4 for the parts outside the CDR3, the full variable domain is KAGVTQTPRYLIKTRGQQVTLSCSPISGHRSVSWYQQTPGQGLQFLFEYFSETQRNKGNFPGRFSGRQFSNSRSEMNVSTLELGDSALYLCASSPGGSGNEKLFFGSGTQLSVL.

The chain employs TRBV4-2 and TRBJ1-1; TRBD1 matches at 7 bases. The CDR3 spans 16 residues. The junction had 7 bases not matched to a gene; V was cut back by 2 bases and J by 1 base. CDR1 is LGHNA, CDR2 YNFKEQ, per germline. In DNA form, the CDR3 reads TGTGCCAGCAGCCAAACGACCGGGACAGCGAACACTGAAGCTTTCTTT. Residues: CASSQTTGTANTEAFF.

This chain joins TRBV6-4 and TRBJ1-1; D is possibly TRBD1 (5 bases). The CDR3 runs to 14 residues. V was cut by 0 bases and J by 4 bases, with 9 bases left in between. The germline gives CDR1 MRHNA, CDR2 SNTAGT. Here the CDR3 reads CASSDSSRATEAFF. For the CDR3, the DNA is TGTGCCAGCAGTGACTCGAGCAGGGCCACTGAAGCTTTCTTT.

V is TRBV7-8 and J is TRBJ2-5; D not certain. CDR1 is SGHVS and CDR2 is FQNEAQ in the germline V gene. Trimming left V 0 bases short and J 5 bases short, with 7 bases between. The CDR3 covers 13 residues. Here the CDR3 DNA reads TGTGCCAGCAGCTTAGCTAGCTGGGAGACCCAGTACTTC. Translated, it gives CASSLASWETQYF.

V and J are TRBV6-1 and TRBJ1-1; TRBD1 is a possible D gene (6 bases). Trimming took 1 base from V and 11 from J, leaving 23 bases between them. The CDR3 extends over 16 amino acids. CDR1 and CDR2 from the germline V gene are MNHNS and SASEGT. The CDR3 nucleotides read TGTGCCAGCAGTGAAGGGTTTGGGGGGGCCCAAAGGTGGGCTTTCTTT. Translation: CASSEGFGGAQRWAFF.

This chain connects TRBV11-2 to TRBJ2-7; D call uncertain. Per the germline V gene, CDR1 is SGHAT and CDR2 is FQNNGV. This CDR3 comprises 14 residues. Trimming removed 4 bases at V and 3 bases at J, with 13 bases between. CDR3 amino acids: CASSSLSSGYEQYF. The CDR3 DNA reads TGTGCCAGCAGCTCATTAAGTTCAGGCTACGAGCAGTACTTC.

The rearrangement uses TRBV29-1 and TRBJ1-1, with D perhaps TRBD1 (5 bases). The ends were cut back, 4 bases at V and 5 bases at J, with 14 bases in the middle. This CDR3 has 13 amino acids. Germline CDR1 and CDR2: SQVTM and ANQGSEA. CDR3 DNA: TGCAGCGTTGGGGACGGAGGTAGTACTGAAGCTTTCTTT. It translates to CSVGDGGSTEAFF.

This clone showed up just once. V and J are TRBV19 and TRBJ1-5; no clear D. Germline V lookup: CDR1 LNHDA, CDR2 SQIVND (reference sequence). V was trimmed by 4 bases and J by 4 bases, leaving 8 bases between them. The CDR3 is 13 residues long. The chain's CDR3 is CASSKSYNQPQHF. The CDR3 bases are TGTGCCAGTAGTAAGAGTTATAATCAGCCCCAGCATTTT.

The CDR3 spells CASSLEDTQYF. The CDR3 bases are TGTGCCAGCAGCTTGGAGGATACGCAGTATTTT. The rearrangement joins TRBV5-4 to TRBJ2-3; D is unclear. The CDR3 is 11 amino acids. Germline CDR1 reads SGHNT; CDR2 reads YYREEE (reference sequence). Trimming pared 0 bases from V and 6 bases from J, leaving 2 bases between.

CDR3 nucleotide sequence: TGTGCCAGCAGCCAGGACAGGGCTCACACAGATACGCAGTATTTT. Its protein product is CASSQDRAHTDTQYF. This sequence joins TRBV7-2 and TRBJ2-3; TRBD1 matches 8 bases. This CDR3 is 15 amino acids long. Per germline, CDR1 SGHTA and CDR2 FQGNSA. V lost 5 bases, J lost 2 bases, and 6 bases stayed unmatched. Full variable domain (missing parts from reference TRBV7-2 and TRBJ2-3): GAGVSQSPSNKVTEKGKDVELRCDPISGHTALYWYRQSLGQGLEFLIYFQGNSAPDKSGLPSDRFSAERTGGSVSTLTIQRTQQEDSAVYLCASSQDRAHTDTQYFGPGTRLTVL.

This chain connects TRBV10-3 to TRBJ1-2; D not certain. The CDR3 has 17 residues. Germline assignment: CDR1 ENHRY and CDR2 SYGVKD. Trimming pared 0 bases from V and 4 bases from J, leaving 18 bases between. This chain's CDR3 is CAISESSGLGAAYGYTF. CDR3 nucleotide sequence: TGTGCCATCAGTGAGTCTTCGGGGTTGGGTGCGGCCTATGGCTACACCTTC.

This chain connects TRBV6-5 to TRBJ2-1; 8 bases match TRBD2. The length of the CDR3 is 15 residues. Germline V gene lookup returns CDR1 MNHEY and CDR2 SVGAGI. V gave up 2 bases and J gave up 5 bases; unmatched junction bases: 5. In DNA, the CDR3 is TGTGCCAGCAGTTACAGGGCGGGGGGCCACAATGAGCAGTTCTTC. Translating gives CASSYRAGGHNEQFF.

The gene calls are TRBV9 and TRBJ1-1, with D uncertain. This CDR3 region has 13 residues. Germline V lookup: CDR1 SGDLS, CDR2 YYNGEE. V lost 7 bases and J 1 base, leaving 11 bases between the germline ends. The CDR3 DNA sequence: TGTGCCAGCTCGTCTCCGGGGAACACTGAAGCTTTCTTT. It specifies CASSSPGNTEAFF.